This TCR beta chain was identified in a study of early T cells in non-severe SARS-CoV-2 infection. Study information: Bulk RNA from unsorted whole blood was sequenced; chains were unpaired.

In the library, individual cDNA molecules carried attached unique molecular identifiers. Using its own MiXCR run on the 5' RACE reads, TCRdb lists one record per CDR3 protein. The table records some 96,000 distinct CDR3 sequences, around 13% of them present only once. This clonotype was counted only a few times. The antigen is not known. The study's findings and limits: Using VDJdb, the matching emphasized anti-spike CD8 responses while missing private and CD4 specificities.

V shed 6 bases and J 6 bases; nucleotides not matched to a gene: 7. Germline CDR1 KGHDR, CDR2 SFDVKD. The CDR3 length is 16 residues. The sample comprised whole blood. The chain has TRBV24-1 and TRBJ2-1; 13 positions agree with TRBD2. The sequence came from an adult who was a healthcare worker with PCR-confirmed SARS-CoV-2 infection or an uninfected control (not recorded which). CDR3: CATSPRTSGGLNEQFF. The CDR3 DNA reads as TGTGCCACCAGTCCACGGACTAGCGGGGGTCTCAATGAGCAGTTCTTC.